This TCR beta chain is from a study of Ad26.COV2.S vaccination and SARS-CoV-2 variants. Stated treatment: approximately 18 received Ad26.COV2.S at low or high dose, single or two shots; roughly five received placebo; per-sample allocation not given. After the first vaccine or placebo injection, samples were drawn on day 63. The germline V gene has CDR1 SEHNR and CDR2 FQNEAQ (reference sequence). This CDR3 has 14 residues. V was trimmed by 5 bases and J by 0 bases, leaving 10 bases between them. Produced via immunoSEQ multiplex PCR; TCRdb's table is partial and in-frame only. The top ten clones hold around 5.5% of a sample with 320,000 or so clones, about nine tenths of them seen once.

The rearrangement links TRBV7-9 to TRBJ1-1; perhaps TRBD1 as D (6 bases). This TCR was recovered from a person aged 18-65 years who received the Ad26.COV2.S COVID-19 vaccine or a placebo. The material sequenced was peripheral blood, taken in a trial of Ad26.COV2.S vaccine versus placebo. This chain's CDR3 is CASSRQGMNTEAFF. CDR3 coding DNA: TGTGCCAGCAGCCGGCAGGGGATGAACACTGAAGCTTTCTTT.